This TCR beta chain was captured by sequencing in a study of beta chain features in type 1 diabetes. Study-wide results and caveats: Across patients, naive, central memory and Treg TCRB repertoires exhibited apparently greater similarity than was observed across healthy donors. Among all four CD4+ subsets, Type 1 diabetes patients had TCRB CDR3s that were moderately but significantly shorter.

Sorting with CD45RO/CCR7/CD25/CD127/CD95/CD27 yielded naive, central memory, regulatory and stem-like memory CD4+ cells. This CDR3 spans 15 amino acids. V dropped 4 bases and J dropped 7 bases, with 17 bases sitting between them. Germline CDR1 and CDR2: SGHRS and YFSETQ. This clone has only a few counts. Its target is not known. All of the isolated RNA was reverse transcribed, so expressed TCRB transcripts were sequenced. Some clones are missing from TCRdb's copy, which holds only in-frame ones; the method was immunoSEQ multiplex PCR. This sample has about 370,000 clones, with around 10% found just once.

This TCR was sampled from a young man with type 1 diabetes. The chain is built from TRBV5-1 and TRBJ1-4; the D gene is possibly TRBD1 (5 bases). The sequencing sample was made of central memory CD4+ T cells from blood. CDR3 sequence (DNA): TGCGCCAGCAGCCCGGACCAGGGCCGGGGTGAAAAACTGTTTTTT. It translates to CASSPDQGRGEKLFF.